The rows below give T cell receptor beta chains drawn from one sample of a study of T cells in Graves' hyperthyroidism and ophthalmopathy. Each CDR3 protein gets one entry after TCRdb re-called the multiplex PCR reads with MiXCR. The sample gives 400,000 to 450,000 distinct CDR3 sequences, 14% to 15% of which show up once; around 13% is in the top ten. The specimen was blood. Source of these receptors: a man between 18 and 35 years old with Graves' ophthalmopathy. CDR3s leave out the opening cysteine and the closing phenylalanine or tryptophan. The order of the fields is CDR3 length, J gene, V gene, CDR3 protein.

>12|TRBJ2-3|TRBV15
ATSLRGHTDTQY
>12|TRBJ2-1|TRBV10-3
AISTSGGYNEQF
>14|TRBJ2-6|TRBV5-1
ASEPGLSSGANVLT
>15|TRBJ2-2|TRBV7-3
ASSLTPRETNTGELF
>12|TRBJ1-5|TRBV6-1
ASSDPGQGQPQH
>15|TRBJ2-2|TRBV7-9
ASSFSGAGVETGELF
>14|TRBJ1-2|TRBV5-1
ASSLDRTPGGYGYT
>13|TRBJ2-1|TRBV2
ASSESGYSYNEQF
>14|TRBJ2-2|TRBV4-1
ASSQDGRAFTGELF
>15|TRBJ2-3|TRBV12-3/TRBV12-4
ASSSKRGGQRSDTQY
>10|TRBJ1-1|TRBV12-3/TRBV12-4
ASSFLYGEAF